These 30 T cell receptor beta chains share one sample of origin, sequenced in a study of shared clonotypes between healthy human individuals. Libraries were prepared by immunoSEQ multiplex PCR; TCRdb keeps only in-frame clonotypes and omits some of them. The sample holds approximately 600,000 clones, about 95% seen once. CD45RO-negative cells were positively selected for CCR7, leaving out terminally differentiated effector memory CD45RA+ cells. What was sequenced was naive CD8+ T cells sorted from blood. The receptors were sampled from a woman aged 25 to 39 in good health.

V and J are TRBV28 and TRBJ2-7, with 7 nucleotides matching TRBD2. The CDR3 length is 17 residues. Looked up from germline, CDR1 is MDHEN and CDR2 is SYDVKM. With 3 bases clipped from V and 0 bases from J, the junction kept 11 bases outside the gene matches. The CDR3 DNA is TGTGCCAGCAGTTTGAGCGGGACGTACTATTTCTCCTACGAGCAGTACTTC. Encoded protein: CASSLSGTYYFSYEQYF.

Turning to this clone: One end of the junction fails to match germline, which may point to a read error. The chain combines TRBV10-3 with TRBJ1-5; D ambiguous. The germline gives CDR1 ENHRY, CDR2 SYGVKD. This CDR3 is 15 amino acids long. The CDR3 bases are TGTGCCAGCAGTTACACGGTCATGGGCAATCAGCCCCAGCATTTT. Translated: CASSYTVMGNQPQHF.

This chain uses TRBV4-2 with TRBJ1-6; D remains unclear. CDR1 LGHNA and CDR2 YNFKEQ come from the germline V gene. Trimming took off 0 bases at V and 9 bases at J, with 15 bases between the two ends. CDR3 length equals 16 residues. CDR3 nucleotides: TGTGCCAGCAGCCAAGATCTCGCTGGTCCGATTTCACCCCTCCACTTT. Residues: CASSQDLAGPISPLHF.

The CDR3 protein is CASSLSTGLDSKGYTF. The CDR3, as DNA: TGTGCCAGCAGTTTATCGACAGGGTTGGATTCCAAAGGCTACACCTTC. The rearrangement links TRBV27 to TRBJ1-2, with 7 positions matching TRBD1. Germline V gives CDR1 MNHEY, CDR2 SMNVEV (reference sequence). There are 16 residues in the CDR3. After removal of 0 bases from V and 8 bases from J, the junction contained 12 bases not matched to a gene.

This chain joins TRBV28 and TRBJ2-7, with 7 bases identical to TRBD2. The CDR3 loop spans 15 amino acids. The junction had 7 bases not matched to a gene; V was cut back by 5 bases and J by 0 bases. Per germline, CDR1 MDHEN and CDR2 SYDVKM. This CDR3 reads CASSPSGAISYEQYF. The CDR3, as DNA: TGTGCCAGCAGTCCTAGCGGAGCTATCTCCTACGAGCAGTACTTC. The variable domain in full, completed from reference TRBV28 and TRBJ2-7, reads DVKVTQSSRYLVKRTGEKVFLECVQDMDHENMFWYRQDPGLGLRLIYFSYDVKMKEKGDIPEGYSVSREKKERFSLILESASTNQTSMYLCASSPSGAISYEQYFGPGTRLTVT.

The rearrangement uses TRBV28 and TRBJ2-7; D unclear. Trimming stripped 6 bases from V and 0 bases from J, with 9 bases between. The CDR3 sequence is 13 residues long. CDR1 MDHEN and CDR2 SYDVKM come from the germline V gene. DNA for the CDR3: TGTGCCAGCAGACCACTGATCTCCTACGAGCAGTACTTC. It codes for CASRPLISYEQYF.

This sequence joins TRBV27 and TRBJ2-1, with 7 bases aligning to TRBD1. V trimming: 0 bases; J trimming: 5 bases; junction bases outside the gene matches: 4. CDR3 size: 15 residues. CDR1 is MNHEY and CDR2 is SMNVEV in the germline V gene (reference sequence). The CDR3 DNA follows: TGTGCCAGCAGTTTATCCAGGACAGGAAACAATGAGCAGTTCTTC. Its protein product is CASSLSRTGNNEQFF.

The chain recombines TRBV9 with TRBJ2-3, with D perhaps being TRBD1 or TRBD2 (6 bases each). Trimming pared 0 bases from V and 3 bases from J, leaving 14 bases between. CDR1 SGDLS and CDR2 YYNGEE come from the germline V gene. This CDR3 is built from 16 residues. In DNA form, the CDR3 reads TGTGCCAGCAGCGTAGGAGGGGGGCACAGTACAGATACGCAGTATTTT. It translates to CASSVGGGHSTDTQYF.

DNA for the CDR3: TGTGCCAGTAGTCCGGGACAGGGAAACTACGAGCAGTACTTC. This gives the protein CASSPGQGNYEQYF. This sequence joins TRBV19 and TRBJ2-7, with 9 bases that match TRBD1. With V trimmed by 5 bases and J by 3 bases, 5 bases remained unmatched. Germline CDR1 LNHDA, CDR2 SQIVND (reference sequence). The CDR3 runs 14 residues. Full variable domain (missing parts from reference TRBV19 and TRBJ2-7): DGGITQSPKYLFRKEGQNVTLSCEQNLNHDAMYWYRQDPGQGLRLIYYSQIVNDFQKGDIAEGYSVSREKKESFPLTVTSAQKNPTAFYLCASSPGQGNYEQYFGPGTRLTVT.

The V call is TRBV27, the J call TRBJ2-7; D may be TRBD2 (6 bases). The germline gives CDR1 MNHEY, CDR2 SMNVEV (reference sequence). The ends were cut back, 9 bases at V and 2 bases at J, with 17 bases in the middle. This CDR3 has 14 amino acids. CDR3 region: CARISVGGPYEQYF. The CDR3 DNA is TGTGCCAGGATCTCTGTGGGAGGACCCTACGAGCAGTACTTC.

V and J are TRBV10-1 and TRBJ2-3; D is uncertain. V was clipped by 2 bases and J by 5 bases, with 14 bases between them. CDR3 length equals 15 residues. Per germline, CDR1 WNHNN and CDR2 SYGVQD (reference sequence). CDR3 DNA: TGCGCCAGCAGTGAGCTCGCGTCGGTCGTAGATACGCAGTATTTT. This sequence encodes CASSELASVVDTQYF.

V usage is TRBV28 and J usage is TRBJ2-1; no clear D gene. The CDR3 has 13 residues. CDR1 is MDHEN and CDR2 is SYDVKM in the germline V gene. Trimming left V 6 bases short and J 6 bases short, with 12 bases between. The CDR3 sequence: CASRLLSINEQFF. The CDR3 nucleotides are TGTGCCAGCAGATTACTGTCCATCAATGAGCAGTTCTTC.

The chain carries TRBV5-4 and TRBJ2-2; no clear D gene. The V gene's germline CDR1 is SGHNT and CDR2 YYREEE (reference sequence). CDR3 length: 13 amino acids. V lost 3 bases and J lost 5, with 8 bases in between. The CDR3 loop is CASSWKGTGELFF. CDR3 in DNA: TGTGCCAGCAGCTGGAAGGGAACCGGGGAGCTGTTTTTT.

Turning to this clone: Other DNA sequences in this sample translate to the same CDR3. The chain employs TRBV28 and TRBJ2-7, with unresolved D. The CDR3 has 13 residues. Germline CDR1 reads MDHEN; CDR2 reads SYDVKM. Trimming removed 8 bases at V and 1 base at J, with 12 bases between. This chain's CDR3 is CASGESGSYEQYF. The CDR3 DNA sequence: TGTGCCAGCGGAGAAAGTGGTTCCTACGAGCAGTACTTC.

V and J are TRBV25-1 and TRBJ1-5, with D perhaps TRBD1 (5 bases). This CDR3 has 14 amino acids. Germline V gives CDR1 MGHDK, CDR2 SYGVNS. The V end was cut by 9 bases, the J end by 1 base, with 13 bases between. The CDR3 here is CASSPWGSNQPQHF. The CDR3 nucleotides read TGTGCCAGTTCTCCTTGGGGGAGCAATCAGCCCCAGCATTTT.

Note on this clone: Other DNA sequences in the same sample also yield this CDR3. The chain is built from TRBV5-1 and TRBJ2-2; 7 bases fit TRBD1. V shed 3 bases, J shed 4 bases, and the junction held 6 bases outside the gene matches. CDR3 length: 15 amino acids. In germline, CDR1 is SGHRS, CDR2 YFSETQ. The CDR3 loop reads CASSSRQGGTGELFF. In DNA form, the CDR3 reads TGCGCCAGCAGCTCCCGACAGGGTGGCACCGGGGAGCTGTTTTTT.

The CDR3 DNA is TGTGCCAGCAGATACCCCCGGGGGAGTAACACTGAAGCTTTCTTT. As protein: CASRYPRGSNTEAFF. The chain has TRBV7-2 and TRBJ1-1, with D maybe TRBD1 (5 bases). There are 15 residues in the CDR3. Trimming removed 6 bases from V and 2 bases from J, with 16 bases in between. Germline assignment: CDR1 SGHTA and CDR2 FQGNSA.

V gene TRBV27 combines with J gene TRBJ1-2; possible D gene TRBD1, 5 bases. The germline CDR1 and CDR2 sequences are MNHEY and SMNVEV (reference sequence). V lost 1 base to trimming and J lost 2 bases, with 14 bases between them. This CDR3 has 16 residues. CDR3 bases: TGTGCCAGCAGTTTATTGGGAACGGGGGGGAACTATGGCTACACCTTC. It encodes CASSLLGTGGNYGYTF.

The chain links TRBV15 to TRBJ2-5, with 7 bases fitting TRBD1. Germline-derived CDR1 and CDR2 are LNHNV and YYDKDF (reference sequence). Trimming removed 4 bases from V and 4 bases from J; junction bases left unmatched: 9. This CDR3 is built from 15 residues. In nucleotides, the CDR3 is TGTGCCACCAGCACCCGACAGGGCTGGGGAGAGACCCAGTACTTC. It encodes CATSTRQGWGETQYF.

CDR3 loop: CASSPSHIHYNEQFF. The CDR3 coding sequence is TGTGCCAGCAGCCCATCACATATCCATTACAATGAGCAGTTCTTC. The chain combines TRBV9 with TRBJ2-1; D gene uncertain. V lost 4 bases to trimming and J lost 4 bases, with 15 bases between them. Germline V gene data show CDR1 as SGDLS and CDR2 as YYNGEE. The CDR3 covers 15 residues.

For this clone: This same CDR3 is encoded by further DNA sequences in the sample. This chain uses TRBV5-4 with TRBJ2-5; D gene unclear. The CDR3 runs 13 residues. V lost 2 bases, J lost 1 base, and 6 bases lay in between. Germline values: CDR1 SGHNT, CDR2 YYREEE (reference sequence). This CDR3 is CASSLESQETQYF. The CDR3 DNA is TGTGCCAGCAGCTTAGAATCCCAAGAGACCCAGTACTTC.

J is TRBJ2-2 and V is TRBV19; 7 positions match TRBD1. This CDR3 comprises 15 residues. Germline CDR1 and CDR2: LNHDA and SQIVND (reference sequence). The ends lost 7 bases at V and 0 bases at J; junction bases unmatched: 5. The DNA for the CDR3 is TGTGCCAGTACTCCGACAGGGACGAACACCGGGGAGCTGTTTTTT. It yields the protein CASTPTGTNTGELFF. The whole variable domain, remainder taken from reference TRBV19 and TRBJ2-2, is DGGITQSPKYLFRKEGQNVTLSCEQNLNHDAMYWYRQDPGQGLRLIYYSQIVNDFQKGDIAEGYSVSREKKESFPLTVTSAQKNPTAFYLCASTPTGTNTGELFFGEGSRLTVL.

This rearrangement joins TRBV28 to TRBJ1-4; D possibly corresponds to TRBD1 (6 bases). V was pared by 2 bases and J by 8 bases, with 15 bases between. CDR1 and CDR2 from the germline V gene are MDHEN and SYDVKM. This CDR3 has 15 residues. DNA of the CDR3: TGTGCCAGCAGTTTAATGATTAGGGGGGACGAAAAACTGTTTTTT. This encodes CASSLMIRGDEKLFF. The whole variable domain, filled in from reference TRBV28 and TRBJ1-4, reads DVKVTQSSRYLVKRTGEKVFLECVQDMDHENMFWYRQDPGLGLRLIYFSYDVKMKEKGDIPEGYSVSREKKERFSLILESASTNQTSMYLCASSLMIRGDEKLFFGSGTQLSVL.

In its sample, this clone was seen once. CDR3 residues: CASRSITDEQYF. CDR3 sequence (DNA): TGTGCCAGTCGTAGCATAACGGACGAGCAGTACTTC. This rearrangement joins TRBV27 to TRBJ2-7; D remains unclear. The CDR3 has 12 residues. Trimming shortened V by 9 bases and J by 5 bases, and 14 bases separated the two germline ends. CDR1 MNHEY and CDR2 SMNVEV come from the germline V gene (reference sequence).

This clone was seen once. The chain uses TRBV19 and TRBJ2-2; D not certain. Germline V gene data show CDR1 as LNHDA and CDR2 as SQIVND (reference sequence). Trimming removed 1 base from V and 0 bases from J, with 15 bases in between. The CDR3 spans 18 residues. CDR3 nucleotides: TGTGCCAGTAGTATAGTACGACTCCCTCTCGCGAACACCGGGGAGCTGTTTTTT. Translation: CASSIVRLPLANTGELFF.

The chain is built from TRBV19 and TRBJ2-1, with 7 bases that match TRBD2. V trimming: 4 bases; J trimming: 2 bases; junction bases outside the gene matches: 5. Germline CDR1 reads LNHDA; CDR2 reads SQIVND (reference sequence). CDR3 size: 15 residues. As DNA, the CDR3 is TGTGCCAGTAGTACTAGCGGAAGCACCTACAATGAGCAGTTCTTC. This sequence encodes CASSTSGSTYNEQFF.

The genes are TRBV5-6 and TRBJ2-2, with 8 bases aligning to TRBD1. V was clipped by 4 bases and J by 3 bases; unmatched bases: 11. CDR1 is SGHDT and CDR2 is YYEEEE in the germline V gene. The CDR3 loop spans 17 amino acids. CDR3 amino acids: CASSLALLQGDTGELFF. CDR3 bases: TGTGCCAGCAGCCTCGCACTATTACAGGGGGACACCGGGGAGCTGTTTTTT.

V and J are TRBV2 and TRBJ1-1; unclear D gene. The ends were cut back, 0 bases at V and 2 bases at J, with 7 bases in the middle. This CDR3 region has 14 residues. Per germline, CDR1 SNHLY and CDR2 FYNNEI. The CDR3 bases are TGTGCCAGCAGTGAAGCGGGGAGAAACACTGAAGCTTTCTTT. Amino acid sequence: CASSEAGRNTEAFF.

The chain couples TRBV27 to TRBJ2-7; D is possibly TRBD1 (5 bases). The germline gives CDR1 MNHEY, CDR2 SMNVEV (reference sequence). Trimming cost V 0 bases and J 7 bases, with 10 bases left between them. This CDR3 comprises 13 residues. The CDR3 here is CASSLSEGVEQYF. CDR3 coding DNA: TGTGCCAGCAGTTTATCGGAAGGGGTAGAGCAGTACTTC.

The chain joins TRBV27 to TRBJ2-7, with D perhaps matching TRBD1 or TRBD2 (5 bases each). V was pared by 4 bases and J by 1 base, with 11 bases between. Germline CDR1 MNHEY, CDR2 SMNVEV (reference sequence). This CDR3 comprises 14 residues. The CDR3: CASSWGSGSYEQYF. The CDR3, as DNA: TGTGCCAGCAGTTGGGGGAGTGGGTCCTACGAGCAGTACTTC.